This T cell receptor beta chain came from a study of blood T cell repertoires in COVID-19 (dated by TCRdb to 2018 to 2021). With respect to the entire study: The collaborator samples originated in the United States, Italy and Spain and spanned the acute and convalescent phases of COVID-19. The material from the prospective study consisted of cDNA or gDNA derived from T cells, B-cell-depleted T cells, or PBMCs. Subjects who had been exposed to COVID-19, were actively infected with it, or had recovered from it provided the deeply sampled blood TCRbeta repertoires that made up the dataset. The repertoires were made available in a free public database intended to serve as a resource for research on the immune response to SARS-CoV-2. The samples were drawn from two sources: the first 160 participants of the ongoing ImmuneRACE study, and 1,254 subjects contributed by 6 global collaborators. Nearly every sample came with metadata listing a de-identified subject ID, COVID-19 status, age in years and sex. Where available, HLA class I and class II types were obtained from metadata supplied by the sample provider rather than from assay-based typing.

TCRbeta CDR3 regions were amplified from genomic DNA using the immunoSEQ Assay, a bias-controlled multiplex PCR. The study's processing was this. The number of nucleated cells in each sample was estimated by amplification of reference gene primers within the assay. Sequence reads were collapsed and filtered to measure the absolute abundance of every unique TCRbeta CDR3 rearrangement. For each sample, productive Simpson clonality was calculated as the square root of Simpson's diversity index across productive rearrangements. Imported from immuneACCESS, the table was reduced by TCRdb to in-frame sequences with V and J called. These copies leave out some clones; in studies compared against another copy, an unresolved V gene accounts for under half, and the cause of the remainder is not known. That table furnishes V, J and clone size, whereas the DNA furnished D and trimming. Here the sample has fewer than 350,000 clones; about 93% occur a single time. The ten largest clonotypes hold about 6.8% of the sample.

At one collaborating source in Seattle, patients were enrolled during active infection and were followed longitudinally through the course of disease. Each collaborating institution followed its own protocols to collect whole blood in K2EDTA tubes. For TCRbeta analysis, collaborators shipped samples as frozen whole blood, isolated PBMCs, or DNA extracted from either of those sample types. Broad study findings and their caveats: The quantity of clinical and demographic metadata differed by source and by participant and was supplied without curation.

The CDR3, from cysteine to phenylalanine, totals 16 residues. Of the read, only the CDR3 DNA is kept; its 48 bases are in frame from base 1. The germline V gene sets CDR1 to SGHAT and CDR2 to FQNNGV. The trim is 0 bases for V and 0 bases for J, with a gap of 8 bases between the germline ends. A note on this clone: Its antigen is still unknown. Base-call qualities are not available, and no considerably larger clone is one nucleotide away.

The receptor's source is a woman in her 30s with COVID-19, enrolled during active disease. The chain joins TRBV11-2 to TRBJ2-2; the D gene remains uncertain. The sequenced sample consisted of peripheral blood. The nucleotide sequence reads as follows: TGTGCCAGCAGCTTAGATCTTGCAGCGAACACCGGGGAGCTGTTTTTT. This encodes CASSLDLAANTGELFF.